The 3 T cell receptor beta chains given below trace back to one sample, sequenced in a study of cytomegalovirus exposure and HLA in healthy donors. Assay: immunoSEQ multiplex PCR; the TCRdb copy retains only in-frame clones and omits some. In the table there are more than 50,000 clones, 85% to 95% of which are singletons. The specimen sequenced was PBMCs. The receptors were gathered from a man in his late teens or twenties in good health and CMV-seronegative.

The chain joins TRBV4-2 to TRBJ2-2, with a possible D match to TRBD1 (7 bases). The V gene lost 0 bases and the J gene lost 7 bases, with 12 bases spanning the gap. CDR1 and CDR2 from the germline V gene are LGHNA and YNFKEQ. The CDR3 runs 15 residues. For the CDR3, the DNA is TGTGCCAGCAGCCAAGATAGGCAGGGGGGCGGGGAGCTGTTTTTT. It specifies CASSQDRQGGGELFF.

Points on this clone: The junction departs from germline at one end; a sequencing error may be responsible. The V call is TRBV9, the J call TRBJ2-3; possibly TRBD2 for D (6 bases). CDR3 size: 14 residues. Germline CDR1 reads SGDLS; CDR2 reads YYNGEE. The CDR3 region is CASSVRPSEDAQYF. In DNA, the CDR3 is TGTGCCAGCAGCGTTCGCCCTAGCGAAGATGCGCAGTATTTT.

In nucleotides, the CDR3 is TGTGCCAGCAGTACGCGGGACAGGGAAGAGACCCAGTACTTC. This translates into CASSTRDREETQYF. The chain employs TRBV6-6 and TRBJ2-5, with TRBD1 identical over 9 bases. Trimming removed 5 bases from V and 3 bases from J; junction bases left unmatched: 4. CDR3 size: 14 residues. Germline CDR1 and CDR2: MNHNY and SVGAGI (reference sequence).